Sequencing of this T cell receptor beta chain was carried out in a study of regulatory T cells in long-lasting Graves disease. The authors built TCR beta libraries using iRepertoire HTBI primers and Arm-PCR of CDR3 regions. TCRdb independently ran MiXCR on the multiplex PCR reads; one entry per CDR3 protein. The top ten hold about 8.3% of the sample, which has around 400,000 distinct CDR3 sequences, approximately 16% seen once. Time point described: newly diagnosed GD, antithyroid drugs for less than 3 months. Researchers made the TCR library from RNA that was extracted from PBMCs. Germline V lookup: CDR1 MGHRA, CDR2 YSYEKL. The CDR3 totals 13 residues. The V end was cut by 2 bases, the J end by 12 bases, with 14 bases between. The sample also formed part of further work on T cells in Graves' hyperthyroidism and ophthalmopathy.

This TCR was sampled from a woman in her forties with Graves disease. The chain combines TRBV4-1 with TRBJ2-1; TRBD2 might be the D (6 bases). The source was peripheral blood mononuclear cells (PBMCs), collected at new diagnosis, from a patient treated with antithyroid drugs. The CDR3 spells CASSQPGSHRQFF. CDR3 in DNA: TGCGCCAGCAGCCAACCCGGGAGCCACCGGCAGTTCTTC.